This T cell receptor (beta chain) was retrieved from a study of T cell responses to AZD1222 COVID-19 vaccine (dated by TCRdb to about 2021). Describing the broader study: TCR sequencing was performed for fewer than 250 trial participants, of whom about 200 were given two doses of AZD1222 and roughly 25 were given two doses of MenACWY control vaccine. Trial participants were enrolled into age subgroups of 18-55, 56-69 and 70-plus years, which contained around 150, 28 and 57 TCR-sequenced participants, respectively.

General findings and caveats noted by the study authors: The 56-69-year group was small, and its depth increase did not reach significance, likely because of low power. Most participants were white British and females outnumbered males, and the authors suggested that clonal diversity may have been underestimated. After two AZD1222 doses, spike-specific TCR breadth and depth were significantly higher than at day 0 and than in MenACWY recipients. Vaccine-associated CD4 TCRs spanned the whole spike protein, with dominant responses in regions 160-218 and 743-854. Conclusions about previously exposed vaccinees were limited because only 5 or 6 AZD1222 recipients were SARS-CoV-2 seropositive at baseline. Reportedly, almost half of the unique spike-specific TCRs recognized epitopes lying outside the regions that are mutated in the B.1.351 and B.1.1.7 variants. No day 14 peak-response samples were available, so repertoires were characterized only after the peak T cell response.

At the junction V is shortened by 1 base and J by 8 bases, with 15 bases in between. In the germline V gene, CDR1 corresponds to LGHNT and CDR2 to FRNRAP. Measured from the cysteine to the phenylalanine, the CDR3 is 15 residues long. Only the CDR3 portion is preserved as DNA: 45 bases, with reading frame beginning at the first base. The time point label here, explained by the study, means: baseline before first vaccination. Explained via the paper, the treatment or condition label denotes: meningococcal conjugate vaccine given as trial control. Vaccinee samples came from UK trials COV001 and COV002, including a single-blind randomized controlled phase 2/3 trial of AZD1222 (ChAdOx1 nCoV-19) in healthy adults. For TCRbeta chain sequencing, PBMC samples from trial participants were taken at day 0 and at day 28 after the second dose. In the case of this clone: This clone's antigen is unknown. No per-base quality is available; no much larger clone lies one base away.

The CDR3 regions of human TCRbeta chains were subjected to immunosequencing. On the study's bioinformatics: Repertoire TCRs were matched against a reference library of SARS-CoV-2-specific TCRs generated with the MIRA antigen-specificity platform. Breadth was defined as the fraction of unique TCRs that were SARS-CoV-2-associated. Depth was defined as the fraction of total T cells that were SARS-CoV-2-associated. Using the MIRA data, each spike-specific TCR was mapped to the spike region that the TCR reacts to and placed in a CD4 or CD8 class. Log10-transformed breadth and depth values were compared by one-way ANOVA with Sidak's multiple comparisons tests. As stored in TCRdb, this immuneACCESS dataset retains in-frame rearrangements with V and J assigned. A fraction of the clones does not appear; measured against another copy, unresolved V genes explain less than half of the discrepancy, and the remainder lacks a known reason. V, J and clone size derive from that table, while D and trimming were established from the DNA sequence. For this sample there are around 110,000 clones; over 75% appear just once. The ten most abundant clones make up approximately 4% of the sample.

The chain links TRBV12-5 with TRBJ2-1; tentative D gene TRBD2, with 6 bases matching. The material was peripheral blood, obtained on day 0 of MenACWY control vaccination. The sequence was collected from an adult in good health. For the CDR3, the sequence is CASGLAGLGDYEQFF. The bases are TGTGCTAGTGGTTTGGCCGGTCTCGGGGACTATGAGCAGTTCTTC.